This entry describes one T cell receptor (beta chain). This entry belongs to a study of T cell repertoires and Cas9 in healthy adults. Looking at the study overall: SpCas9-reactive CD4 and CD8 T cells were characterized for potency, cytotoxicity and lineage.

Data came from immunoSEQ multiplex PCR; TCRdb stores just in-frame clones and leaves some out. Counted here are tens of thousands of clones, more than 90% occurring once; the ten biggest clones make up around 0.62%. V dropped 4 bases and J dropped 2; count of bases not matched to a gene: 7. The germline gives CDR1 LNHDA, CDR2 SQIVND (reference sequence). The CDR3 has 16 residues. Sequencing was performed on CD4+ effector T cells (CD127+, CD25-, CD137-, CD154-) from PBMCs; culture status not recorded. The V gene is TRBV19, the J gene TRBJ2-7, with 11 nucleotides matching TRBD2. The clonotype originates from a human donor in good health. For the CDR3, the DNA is TGTGCCAGTAGTACTAGCGGGGGGCCAACTACCTACGAGCAGTACTTC. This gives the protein CASSTSGGPTTYEQYF.